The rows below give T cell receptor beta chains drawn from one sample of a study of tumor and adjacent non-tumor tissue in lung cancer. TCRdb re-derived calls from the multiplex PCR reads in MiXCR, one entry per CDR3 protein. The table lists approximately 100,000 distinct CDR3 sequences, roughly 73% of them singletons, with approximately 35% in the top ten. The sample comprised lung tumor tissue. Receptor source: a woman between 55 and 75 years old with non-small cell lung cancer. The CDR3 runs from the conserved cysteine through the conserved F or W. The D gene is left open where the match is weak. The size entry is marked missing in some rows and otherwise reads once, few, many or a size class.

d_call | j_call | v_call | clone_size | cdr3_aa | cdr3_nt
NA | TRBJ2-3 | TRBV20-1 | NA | CSVRDQLVGASIDTQYF | TGCAGTGTTAGAGATCAGCTAGTGGGGGCTTCCATAGATACGCAATATTTT
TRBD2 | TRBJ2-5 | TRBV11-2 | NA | CASSPGWASGRTQETQYF | TGTGCCAGCAGCCCCGGTTGGGCTAGCGGGAGGACTCAAGAGACCCAGTACTTC
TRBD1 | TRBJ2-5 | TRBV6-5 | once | CVSSYPTGTRETQYF | TGTGTCAGCAGTTACCCGACAGGGACCAGGGAGACCCAGTACTTC
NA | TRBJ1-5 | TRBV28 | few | CASSLVTATNQPQHF | TGTGCCAGCAGTTTAGTGACAGCCACTAATCAGCCCCAGCATTTT
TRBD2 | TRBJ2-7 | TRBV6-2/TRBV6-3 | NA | CASSYRGGSVHEQYF | TGTGCCAGCAGTTACCGGGGCGGGAGCGTCCACGAACAGTACTTC
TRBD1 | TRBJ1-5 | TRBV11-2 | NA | CVNSRDRGQPQRF | TGTGTCAACTCCCGGGACAGGGGTCAGCCCCAACGTTTT
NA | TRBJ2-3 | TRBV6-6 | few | CASSYGRTKERDMQYF | TGTGCCAGCAGTTACGGGAGAACCAAAGAGCGAGATATGCAGTATTTT
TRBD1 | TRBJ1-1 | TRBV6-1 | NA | CASSSGQSTEAFF | TGTGCCAGCAGTTCGGGACAGTCAACTGAAGCTTTCTTT
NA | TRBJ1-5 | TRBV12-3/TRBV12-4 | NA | CASSLRGRNEPQNF | TGTGCCAGCAGTTTACGAGGGCGCAATGAGCCCCAGAATTTT
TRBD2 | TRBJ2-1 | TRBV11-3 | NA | CASSLVGGIAGHKSNEQFF | TGTGCCAGCAGCTTAGTGGGTGGGATAGCGGGGCACAAGTCCAATGAGCAATTCTTC
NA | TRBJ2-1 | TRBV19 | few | CASSMESGPYNEQFF | TGTGCCAGTAGTATGGAGAGCGGGCCCTACAATGAGCAGTTCTTC
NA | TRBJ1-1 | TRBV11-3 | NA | CAGNLIGPPARMNTEALF | TGTGCCGGCAACTTAATTGGGCCGCCGGCACGGATGAACACTGAAGCTTTATTT
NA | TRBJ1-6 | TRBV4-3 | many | CASSQGAQTHNSPLHF | TGCGCCAGCAGCCAAGGAGCTCAGACCCATAATTCACCCCTCCACTTT
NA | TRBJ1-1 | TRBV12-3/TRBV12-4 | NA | CASSLSRTKVVEAFF | TGTGCCAGCAGTTTATCCCGGACAAAGGTAGTTGAAGCTTTCTTT
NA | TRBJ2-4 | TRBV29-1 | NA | CSVSMGGIDKNIQYF | TGCAGCGTATCGATGGGCGGAATAGACAAAAACATTCAGTATTTC
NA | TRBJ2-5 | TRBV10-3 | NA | CAIKSPGSGETQYF | TGTGCCATCAAATCACCAGGGAGTGGAGAGACCCAGTACTTC
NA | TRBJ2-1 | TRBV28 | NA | CASSLVNEQFF | TGTGCCAGCAGTTTAGTTAATGAGCAGTTCTTC
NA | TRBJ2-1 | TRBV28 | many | CASSGMYEQFF | TGTGCCAGCAGCGGCATGTATGAGCAGTTCTTC
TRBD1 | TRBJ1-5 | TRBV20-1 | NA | CSVDGTGRPSNQPQHF | TGCAGTGTGGATGGGACAGGCCGGCCGAGCAATCAGCCCCAGCATTTT
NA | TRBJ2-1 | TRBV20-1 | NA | CSARAAGPPLNYNEQFF | TGCAGTGCTAGAGCAGCGGGTCCACCCCTTAACTACAATGAGCAGTTCTTC
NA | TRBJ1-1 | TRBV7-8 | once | CASSLSFRNTETFF | TGTGCCAGCAGCTTAAGTTTCAGGAACACTGAAACTTTCTTT
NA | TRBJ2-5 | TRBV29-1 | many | CSVAEAWVTQYF | TGCAGCGTTGCTGAGGCTTGGGTGACCCAGTACTTC